This T cell receptor beta chain derives from a study of regulatory T cells in long-lasting Graves disease. Study context: Recently diagnosed Graves' patients had received antithyroid drugs for under 3 months.

The authors built TCR beta libraries using iRepertoire HTBI primers and Arm-PCR of CDR3 regions. TCRdb reprocessed the multiplex PCR reads via MiXCR and lists one record per CDR3 protein. The sample has 400,000 to 550,000 distinct CDR3 sequences, about 17% seen once. Germline CDR1 and CDR2: LGHNA and YSLEER. V lost 1 base and J 3 bases, leaving 13 bases between the germline ends. The CDR3 totals 15 residues. This clonotype was detected only a few times. Its antigen remains unknown. Study-wide results and limits: Limited sample numbers may have lowered accuracy.

The time point denotes: newly diagnosed GD, antithyroid drugs for less than 3 months. PBMCs provided the RNA from which the TCR library was made. These data were also filed under a second study, of T cells in Graves' hyperthyroidism and ophthalmopathy. As that study records: The model forecast ophthalmopathy, anticipating it by a median roughly 6.5 months before onset.

The genes are TRBV4-3 and TRBJ2-7; D is perhaps TRBD1 (5 bases). The TCR sequence derives from a woman aged 25 to 39 with Graves disease. The source material was peripheral blood mononuclear cells (PBMCs), sampled at new diagnosis, from a patient treated with antithyroid drugs. The CDR3 coding sequence is TGCGCCAGCAGCCAAGGTGATGGGCAGGGCTACGAGCAGTACTTC. This gives the protein CASSQGDGQGYEQYF.